What follows is one T cell receptor (beta chain) and its context. No antigen is known for it. The data were obtained in a study of OX40 agonist ivuxolimab in advanced cancers. Study-level information: Across the patients, intravenous ivuxolimab was delivered every 2 weeks at 0.01 to 10 mg/kg.

The protocol was immunoSEQ multiplex PCR, while the TCRdb copy is restricted to in-frame clones and leaves out a portion. This sample yields 82,000 or so clones, of which roughly 92% are seen a single time; approximately 1.2% belongs to the top ten. The CDR3 consists of 18 residues. Trimming removed 1 base from V and 0 bases from J, with 16 bases in between. Germline V gene sequence: CDR1 MNHNS, CDR2 SASEGT. Study results and caveats: Clonal expansion was seen in CD4+ and CD8+ blood T cells by week 6 at 0.1 to 3.0 mg/kg.

V gene TRBV6-1 combines with J gene TRBJ1-5; the D is unclear. This sequence originates from an adult with an advanced solid tumor such as melanoma, head and neck, liver or kidney cancer. The specimen was CD4+ or CD8+ T cells sorted from blood, collected in a trial of the OX40 agonist ivuxolimab. In nucleotides, the CDR3 is TGTGCCAGCAGTGAAGGGGCAGGTGGCATTTATAGCAATCAGCCCCAGCATTTT. This sequence encodes CASSEGAGGIYSNQPQHF.